The rows below give T cell receptor beta chains drawn from one sample of a study of CD8+CD57+ T cells in acquired aplastic anemia. TCRdb used MiXCR to reprocess the reads, holding one entry per CDR3 protein. The sample includes under 200,000 distinct CDR3 sequences, just under 65% of them seen just once. Sequenced input: sorted CD4+, CD8+, or CD8+CD57+ T cells (not recorded which) from PBMCs. These receptors came from a human donor in good health. Both conserved end residues are part of each CDR3. Fields, in order: J gene, V gene, clone size, CDR3 length, D gene, CDR3 DNA, CDR3 protein. The D gene is left open where the match is weak. Only part of the rows carry a size: once, few, many, or a class if the clone is expanded.

>TRBJ2-3|TRBV2|-|10|-
TGTGCCAGCAGCGGTCCTACGCAGTATTTT
CASSGPTQYF
>TRBJ2-1|TRBV5-1|once|15|-
TGCGCCAGCAGCTTGGAGCGCAGGGAGTACAATGAGCAGTTCTTC
CASSLERREYNEQFF
>TRBJ1-2|TRBV20-1|-|12|TRBD1
TGCAGTATGACAGGGATGGACTATGGCTACACCTTC
CSMTGMDYGYTF
>TRBJ1-2|TRBV20-1|-|13|-
TGCAGTGCTAGTTACACGGAGGACTATGGCTACACCTTC
CSASYTEDYGYTF
>TRBJ2-2|TRBV25-1|few|14|-
TGTGCCAGCAGTGAATCAGGGGACACCGGGGAGCTGTTTTTT
CASSESGDTGELFF
>TRBJ2-5|TRBV19|few|13|-
TGTGCCAGTAGTATCATTGACGAAGAGACCCAGTACTTC
CASSIIDEETQYF
>TRBJ1-1|TRBV25-1|-|13|-
TGTGCCAGCAGTGGATCTTCGAACACTGAAGCTTTCTTT
CASSGSSNTEAFF
>TRBJ2-7|TRBV20-1|few|14|TRBD2
TGCAGTGCTAGGGTAGCGGGAGGGCCGGGGGAGCAGTACTTC
CSARVAGGPGEQYF
>TRBJ1-5|TRBV4-3|-|24|-
TGCGCCAGCAGCCAAGAAGGAGGTGCTACAGGTTGGTCGGAGAAAGATAATAGCAATCAGCCCCAGCATTTT
CASSQEGGATGWSEKDNSNQPQHF
>TRBJ2-5|TRBV7-8|-|16|TRBD2
TGTGCCAGCAGCTTAGGACTAGCCGTGGAGGAAGAGACCCAGTACTTC
CASSLGLAVEEETQYF
>TRBJ2-2|TRBV10-3|-|15|TRBD2
TGTGCCATCAGTGCCGAGCGGGGGGGCAACGGGGAGCTGTTTTTT
CAISAERGGNGELFF
>TRBJ2-1|TRBV7-3|many|16|-
TGTGCCAGCAGCTTAACGTCCGACAGTTCATACAATGAGCAGTTCTTC
CASSLTSDSSYNEQFF
>TRBJ1-2|TRBV20-1|many|15|-
TGCAGTGCTAGAGATCCAGACAGCGCTATTCATGGCTACACCTTC
CSARDPDSAIHGYTF
>TRBJ2-7|TRBV29-1|-|13|TRBD2
TGCAGCGTTAAGAGCGGGAGGGAGTACGAGCAGTACTTC
CSVKSGREYEQYF
>TRBJ2-3|TRBV20-1|-|11|-
TGCAGTGCTAGATTGTTAGATACGCAGTATTTT
CSARLLDTQYF
>TRBJ2-7|TRBV24-1|few|11|-
TGTGCCACCAGTCACAGCGGGGAGCAGTACTTC
CATSHSGEQYF
>TRBJ2-3|TRBV4-2|few|14|-
TGTGCCAGCAGCCAAGCTCTAGAGGTAGATACGCAGTATTTT
CASSQALEVDTQYF
>TRBJ2-7|TRBV10-3|-|15|TRBD2
TGTGCCATCAGTGACACGGGGGGAAGTTCCGAAGAGCAGTACTTC
CAISDTGGSSEEQYF
>TRBJ2-5|TRBV11-2|-|15|-
TGTGCCAGCAGCTTAGGGGAAGGAAGAGGGGAGACCCAGTACTTC
CASSLGEGRGETQYF
>TRBJ2-7|TRBV2|-|16|-
TGTGCCAGCAGGCCACACCCGACAGGTCTCGGCTACGAGCAGTACTTC
CASRPHPTGLGYEQYF
>TRBJ2-3|TRBV12-3/TRBV12-4|-|11|-
TGTGCCAGCAGTTTTACCGGGGAGCAGTATTTT
CASSFTGEQYF
>TRBJ2-3|TRBV20-1|-|11|-
TGCAGTGCTCGACTTTCAGATACGCAGTATTTT
CSARLSDTQYF
>TRBJ1-5|TRBV7-4|many|12|-
TGTGCCAGCAGCCATCTTTGGCAGCCCCAGCATTTT
CASSHLWQPQHF
>TRBJ1-5|TRBV12-1|-|14|-
TGTGCCAGCAGTATAGACAGGGCTAATCAGCCCCCGCATTTT
CASSIDRANQPPHF
>TRBJ2-1|TRBV5-1|-|15|-
TGCGCCAGCAGCTTGGTGGCAGCCTCCTACAATGAGCAGTTCTTC
CASSLVAASYNEQFF
>TRBJ1-1|TRBV7-3|-|14|-
TGTGCCAGCAGCTTAGGGGCAGGGGAGACTGAAGCTTTCTTT
CASSLGAGETEAFF
>TRBJ2-7|TRBV29-1|-|14|TRBD2
TGCAGCGTTGGGGTCCTAGCGGGGCGGTACGAGCAGTACTTC
CSVGVLAGRYEQYF
>TRBJ2-1|TRBV20-1|-|10|-
TGCAGTGCTAGAAGTTATGAGCAGTTCTTC
CSARSYEQFF
>TRBJ2-7|TRBV7-2|few|15|-
TGTGCCAGCAGCTTAGGCTTGGTCGGCCAGAGCGAGCAGTACTTC
CASSLGLVGQSEQYF
>TRBJ2-3|TRBV7-2|-|13|TRBD2
TGTGCCAGCGCCCAAGCGGGAGCCGATACGCAGTATTTT
CASAQAGADTQYF
>TRBJ2-5|TRBV6-1|few|19|TRBD2
TGTGCCAGCAGTGGCCACGGGACTAGCGGGAGGGCTTACCAAGAGACCCAGTACTTC
CASSGHGTSGRAYQETQYF
>TRBJ1-1|TRBV5-8|-|14|TRBD1
TGTGCCAGTAGTGCCGACAGGGCGACCACTGAAGCTTTCTTT
CASSADRATTEAFF
>TRBJ2-3|TRBV2|-|14|-
TGTGCCAGCAGTGAAACCCGGAACACAGATACGCAGTATTTT
CASSETRNTDTQYF
>TRBJ2-1|TRBV27|-|12|-
TGTGCCAGCAGTCCGAACGGGGATGAGCAGTTCTTC
CASSPNGDEQFF
>TRBJ2-2|TRBV19|once|16|-
TGTGCCAGTAGTGGGGGACTCCCCTTAAACACCGGGGAGCTGTTTTTT
CASSGGLPLNTGELFF
>TRBJ2-1|TRBV20-1|few|12|-
TGCAGTGCTAGAGTTCAGGAAAATGAGCAGTTCTTC
CSARVQENEQFF
>TRBJ1-1|TRBV19|many|14|-
TGTGCCAGTAGTATCAGGGGCATGAACACTGAAGCTTTCTTT
CASSIRGMNTEAFF
>TRBJ2-7|TRBV10-2|-|13|TRBD2
TGCGCCAGCCGACTAGCGGGGGAGGACGAGCAGTACTTC
CASRLAGEDEQYF
>TRBJ2-7|TRBV7-3|-|14|TRBD1
TGTGCCAGCAGCCCAACGACAGGGTCCTACGAGCAGTACTTC
CASSPTTGSYEQYF
>TRBJ2-7|TRBV2|-|16|TRBD1
TGTGCCAGCAGTGCATTAGGGACAGGGGGCGGGTACGAGCAGTACTTC
CASSALGTGGGYEQYF
>TRBJ2-1|TRBV10-3|many|14|TRBD2
TGTGCCATCAAGGCTAGCGGCCCCTACAATGAGCAGTTCTTC
CAIKASGPYNEQFF
>TRBJ1-6|TRBV9|-|14|-
TGTGCCAGCAGCGTGTCGGGAGTGGACTCACCCCTCCACTTT
CASSVSGVDSPLHF
>TRBJ2-1|TRBV4-1|-|14|TRBD2
TGCGCCAGCAGCCAAGACGGGGGGGCCGTTGAGCAGTTCTTC
CASSQDGGAVEQFF
>TRBJ1-1|TRBV4-1|-|16|-
TGCGCCAGCAGCCAACTACGGGAGGGTTTGTGGACTGAAGCTTTCTTT
CASSQLREGLWTEAFF
>TRBJ1-2|TRBV20-1|-|14|-
TGCAGTGCTAGAAGGGCAGACTCTAACTATGGCTACACCTTC
CSARRADSNYGYTF
>TRBJ1-4|TRBV12-3/TRBV12-4|many|14|TRBD1
TGTGCCAGCAGTTTAGAGACAGGGTACGAAAAACTGTTTTTT
CASSLETGYEKLFF